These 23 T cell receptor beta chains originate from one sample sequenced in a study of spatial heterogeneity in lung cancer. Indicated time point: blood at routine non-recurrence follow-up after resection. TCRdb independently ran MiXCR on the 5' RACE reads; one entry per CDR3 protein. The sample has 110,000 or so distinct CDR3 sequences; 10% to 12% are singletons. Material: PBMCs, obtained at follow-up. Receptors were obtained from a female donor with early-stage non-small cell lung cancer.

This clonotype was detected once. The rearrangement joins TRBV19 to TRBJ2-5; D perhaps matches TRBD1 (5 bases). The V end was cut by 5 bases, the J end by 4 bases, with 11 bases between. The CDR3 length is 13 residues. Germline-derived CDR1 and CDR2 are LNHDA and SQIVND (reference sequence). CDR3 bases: TGTGCCAGTAGTGTGCAGGGTGTAGAGACCCAGTACTTC. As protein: CASSVQGVETQYF.

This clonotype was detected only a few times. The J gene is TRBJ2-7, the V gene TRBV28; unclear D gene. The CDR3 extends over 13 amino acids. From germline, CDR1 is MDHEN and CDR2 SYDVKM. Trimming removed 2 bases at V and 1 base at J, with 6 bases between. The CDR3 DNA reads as TGTGCCAGCAGTTTAGAGAGGTCCTACGAGCAGTACTTC. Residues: CASSLERSYEQYF.

CDR3 coding DNA: TGTGCCAGCAGTTGGTGGGCCCGCAGGGGAATTTGGACTGAAGCTTTCTTT. The encoded protein is CASSWWARRGIWTEAFF. The genes are TRBV12-3 or TRBV12-4 and TRBJ1-1; perhaps TRBD1 as D (6 bases). This CDR3 spans 17 amino acids. Trimming removed 4 bases at V and 5 bases at J, with 23 bases between.

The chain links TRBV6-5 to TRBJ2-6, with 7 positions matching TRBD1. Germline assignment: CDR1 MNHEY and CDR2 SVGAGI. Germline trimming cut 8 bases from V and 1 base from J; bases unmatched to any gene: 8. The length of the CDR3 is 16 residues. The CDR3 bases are TGTGCCAGCCGCCGACAGGGATCATCTGGGGCCAACGTCCTGACTTTC. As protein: CASRRQGSSGANVLTF.

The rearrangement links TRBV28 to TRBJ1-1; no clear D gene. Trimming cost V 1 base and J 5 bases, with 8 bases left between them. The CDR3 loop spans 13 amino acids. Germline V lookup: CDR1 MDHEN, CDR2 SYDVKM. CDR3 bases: TGTGCCAGCAGTTTATTTGGAGGAACTGAAGCTTTCTTT. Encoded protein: CASSLFGGTEAFF.

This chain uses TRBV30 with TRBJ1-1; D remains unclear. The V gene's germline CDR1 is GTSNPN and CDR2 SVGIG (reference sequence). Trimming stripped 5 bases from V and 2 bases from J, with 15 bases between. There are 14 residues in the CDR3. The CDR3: CAWAQLWGNTEAFF. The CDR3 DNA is TGTGCCTGGGCACAGCTCTGGGGAAACACTGAAGCTTTCTTT. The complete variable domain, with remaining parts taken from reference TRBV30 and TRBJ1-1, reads SQTIHQWPATLVQPVGSPLSLECTVEGTSNPNLYWYRQAAGRGLQLLFYSVGIGQISSEVPQNLSASRPQDRQFILSSKKLLLSDSGFYLCAWAQLWGNTEAFFGQGTRLTVV.

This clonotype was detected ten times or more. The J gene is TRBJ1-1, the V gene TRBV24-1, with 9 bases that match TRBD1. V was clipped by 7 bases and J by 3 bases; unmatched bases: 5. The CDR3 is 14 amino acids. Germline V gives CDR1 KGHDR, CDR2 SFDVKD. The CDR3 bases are TGTGCCACCAGGGAGACAGGGGGGCACACTGAAGCTTTCTTT. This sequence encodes CATRETGGHTEAFF.

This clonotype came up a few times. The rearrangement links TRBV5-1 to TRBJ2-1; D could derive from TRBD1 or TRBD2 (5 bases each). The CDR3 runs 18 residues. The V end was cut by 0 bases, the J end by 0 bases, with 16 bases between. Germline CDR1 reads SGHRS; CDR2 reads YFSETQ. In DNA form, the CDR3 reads TGCGCCAGCAGCTTGGCAATTCTAGCAGGGAGCTCCTACAATGAGCAGTTCTTC. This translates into CASSLAILAGSSYNEQFF. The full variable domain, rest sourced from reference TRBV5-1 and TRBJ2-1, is KAGVTQTPRYLIKTRGQQVTLSCSPISGHRSVSWYQQTPGQGLQFLFEYFSETQRNKGNFPGRFSGRQFSNSRSEMNVSTLELGDSALYLCASSLAILAGSSYNEQFFGPGTRLTVL.

Here the CDR3 DNA reads TGTGCCACGAGAGGACTTGGAGGGACAGGCGGCAATCAGCCCCAGCATTTT. It specifies CATRGLGGTGGNQPQHF. V is TRBV28 and J is TRBJ1-5; 8 bases are shared with TRBD1. V shed 10 bases and J 2 bases; nucleotides not matched to a gene: 16. The CDR3 has 17 amino acids. Germline values: CDR1 MDHEN, CDR2 SYDVKM.

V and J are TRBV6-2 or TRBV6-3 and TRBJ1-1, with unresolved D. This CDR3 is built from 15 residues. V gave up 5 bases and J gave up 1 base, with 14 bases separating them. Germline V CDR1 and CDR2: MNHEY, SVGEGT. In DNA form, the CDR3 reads TGTGCCAGCAGTCCACGACGGGGAACGAACACTGAAGCTTTCTTT. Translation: CASSPRRGTNTEAFF.

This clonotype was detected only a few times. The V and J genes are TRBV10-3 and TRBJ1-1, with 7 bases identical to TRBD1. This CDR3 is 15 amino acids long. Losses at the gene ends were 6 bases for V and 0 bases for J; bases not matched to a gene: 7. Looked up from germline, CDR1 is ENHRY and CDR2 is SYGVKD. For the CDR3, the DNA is TGTGCCATCAGGCAGACAGGGCAGGTGAACACTGAAGCTTTCTTT. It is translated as CAIRQTGQVNTEAFF.

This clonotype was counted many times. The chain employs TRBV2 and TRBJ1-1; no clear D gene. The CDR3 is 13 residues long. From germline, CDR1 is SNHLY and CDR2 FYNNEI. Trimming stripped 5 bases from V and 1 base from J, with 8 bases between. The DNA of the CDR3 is TGTGCCAGCAGTCTTGTCCGGAACACTGAAGCTTTCTTT. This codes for CASSLVRNTEAFF. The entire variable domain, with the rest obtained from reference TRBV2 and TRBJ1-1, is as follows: EPEVTQTPSHQVTQMGQEVILRCVPISNHLYFYWYRQILGQKVEFLVSFYNNEISEKSEIFDDQFSVERPDGSNFTLKIRSTKLEDSAMYFCASSLVRNTEAFFGQGTRLTVV.

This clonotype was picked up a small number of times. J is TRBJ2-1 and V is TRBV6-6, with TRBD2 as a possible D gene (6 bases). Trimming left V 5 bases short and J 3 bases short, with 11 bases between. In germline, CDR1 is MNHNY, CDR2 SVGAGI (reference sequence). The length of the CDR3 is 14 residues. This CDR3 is CASSPRDFYNEQFF. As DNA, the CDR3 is TGTGCCAGCAGTCCCCGGGACTTCTACAATGAGCAGTTCTTC.

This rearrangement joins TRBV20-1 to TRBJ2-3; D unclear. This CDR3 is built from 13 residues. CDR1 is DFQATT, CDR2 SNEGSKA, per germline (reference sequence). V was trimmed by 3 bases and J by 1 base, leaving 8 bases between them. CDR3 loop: CSASRPGTDTQYF. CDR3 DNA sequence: TGCAGTGCTAGCAGACCAGGCACAGATACGCAGTATTTT.

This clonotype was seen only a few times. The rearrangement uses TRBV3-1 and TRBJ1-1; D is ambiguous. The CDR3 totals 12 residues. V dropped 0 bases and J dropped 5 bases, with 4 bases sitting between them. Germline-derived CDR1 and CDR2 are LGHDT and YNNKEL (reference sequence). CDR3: CASSQERTEAFF. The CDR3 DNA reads TGTGCCAGCAGCCAAGAGCGGACTGAAGCTTTCTTT.

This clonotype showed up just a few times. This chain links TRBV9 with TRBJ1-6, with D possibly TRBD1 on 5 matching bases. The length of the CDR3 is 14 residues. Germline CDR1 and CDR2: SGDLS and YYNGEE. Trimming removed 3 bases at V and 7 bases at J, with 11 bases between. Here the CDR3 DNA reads TGTGCCAGCAGCGGAGGGCAGGGCAATTCACCCCTCCACTTT. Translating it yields CASSGGQGNSPLHF. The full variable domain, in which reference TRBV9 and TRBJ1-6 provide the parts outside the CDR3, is DSGVTQTPKHLITATGQRVTLRCSPRSGDLSVYWYQQSLDQGLQFLIQYYNGEERAKGNILERFSAQQFPDLHSELNLSSLELGDSALYFCASSGGQGNSPLHFGNGTRLTVT.

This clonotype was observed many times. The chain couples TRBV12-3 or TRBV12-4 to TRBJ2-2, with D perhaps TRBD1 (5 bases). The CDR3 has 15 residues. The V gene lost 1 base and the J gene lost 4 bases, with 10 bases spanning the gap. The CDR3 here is CASSLGGASTGELFF. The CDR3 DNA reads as TGTGCCAGCAGTTTAGGTGGGGCGAGCACCGGGGAGCTGTTTTTT.

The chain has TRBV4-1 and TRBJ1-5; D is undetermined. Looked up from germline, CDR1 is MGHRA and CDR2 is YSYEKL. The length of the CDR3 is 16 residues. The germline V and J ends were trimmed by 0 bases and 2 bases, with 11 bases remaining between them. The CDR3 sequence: CASSQDMALGNQPQHF. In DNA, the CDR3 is TGCGCCAGCAGCCAAGATATGGCTCTAGGCAATCAGCCCCAGCATTTT.

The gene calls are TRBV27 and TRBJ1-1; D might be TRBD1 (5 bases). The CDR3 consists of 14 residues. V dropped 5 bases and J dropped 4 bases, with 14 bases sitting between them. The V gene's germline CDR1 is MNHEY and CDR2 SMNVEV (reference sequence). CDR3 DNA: TGTGCCAGCAGTCCTGGGGGGTGGATCACTGAAGCTTTCTTT. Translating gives CASSPGGWITEAFF.

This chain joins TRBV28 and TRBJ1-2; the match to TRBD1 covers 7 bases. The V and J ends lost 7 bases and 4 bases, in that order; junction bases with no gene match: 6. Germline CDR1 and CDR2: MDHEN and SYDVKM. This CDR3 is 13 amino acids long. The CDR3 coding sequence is TGTGCCAGCAACCCGGGACAGCTCTATGGCTACACCTTC. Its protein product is CASNPGQLYGYTF.

CDR3 in amino acids: CASSYEQGANTIQYF. CDR3 coding DNA: TGTGCCAGCAGTTACGAACAGGGGGCTAATACCATTCAGTACTTC. The chain employs TRBV6-2 or TRBV6-3 and TRBJ2-4; 9 bases agree with TRBD1. The CDR3 has 15 residues. V was clipped by 2 bases and J by 9 bases; unmatched bases: 8. The V gene's germline CDR1 is MNHEY and CDR2 SVGEGT.

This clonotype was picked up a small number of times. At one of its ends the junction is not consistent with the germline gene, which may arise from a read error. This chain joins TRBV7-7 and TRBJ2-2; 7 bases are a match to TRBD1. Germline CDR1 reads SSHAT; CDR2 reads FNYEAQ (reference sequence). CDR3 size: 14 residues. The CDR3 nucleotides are TGTGCTAGCAGCTTACTAGGGGGCCCCGGGGAGCTGTTTTTT. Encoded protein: CASSLLGGPGELFF.

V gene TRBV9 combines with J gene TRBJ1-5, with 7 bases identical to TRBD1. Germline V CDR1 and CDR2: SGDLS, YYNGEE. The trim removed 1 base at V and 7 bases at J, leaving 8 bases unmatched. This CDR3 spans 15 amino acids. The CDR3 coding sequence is TGTGCCAGCAGCGTAACGGACAGGCTCTCCCAGCCCCAGCATTTT. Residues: CASSVTDRLSQPQHF.